This T cell receptor (beta chain) was identified during a study of T cells of healthy individuals. Per germline, CDR1 MNHEY and CDR2 SVGEGT. The CDR3 is 16 amino acids. V lost 0 bases and J 1 base, leaving 13 bases between the germline ends. TCRdb re-derived calls from the 5' RACE reads in MiXCR, one entry per CDR3 protein. The sample comprises 95,000 to 100,000 distinct CDR3 sequences, approximately 15% of which are singletons, and about 6% rests with the top ten. This clonotype has a handful of counts. The receptor comes from a human donor in good health. The rearrangement joins TRBV6-2 or TRBV6-3 to TRBJ2-7; no clear D. Written as DNA, the CDR3 is TGTGCCAGCAGTTACTCGCGAGACGCAGGATCCTACGAGCAGTACTTC. Protein product: CASSYSRDAGSYEQYF.